The clone carrying this T cell receptor beta chain showed up just once. These data belong to a study of cytomegalovirus exposure and HLA in healthy donors. In the study overall: There were fewer than 500 genotyped donors. Of these, about 81% fell in the genetic ancestry cluster associated with self-reported Caucasian donors.

The PCR employed 60 Vbeta primers together with 13 Jbeta primers. Here immunoSEQ multiplex PCR was the method, and the copy in TCRdb shows in-frame clones only, minus some. The sample yields some 200,000 clones, roughly 80% seen once. Germline CDR1 reads SEHNR; CDR2 reads FQNEAQ (reference sequence). V lost 1 base to trimming and J lost 2 bases; unmatched junction nucleotides: 5. CDR3 length: 16 amino acids. Donors sampled were nominally healthy, though unrecorded immune exposures were likely. V usage is TRBV7-9 and J usage is TRBJ2-1, with TRBD2 matching 7 bases. This receptor was obtained from a female donor in good health and CMV-seronegative. The source material was PBMCs. The CDR3 sequence: CASSLGASGAYNEQFF. CDR3 DNA: TGTGCCAGCAGCTTAGGGGCTAGCGGAGCCTACAATGAGCAGTTCTTC.